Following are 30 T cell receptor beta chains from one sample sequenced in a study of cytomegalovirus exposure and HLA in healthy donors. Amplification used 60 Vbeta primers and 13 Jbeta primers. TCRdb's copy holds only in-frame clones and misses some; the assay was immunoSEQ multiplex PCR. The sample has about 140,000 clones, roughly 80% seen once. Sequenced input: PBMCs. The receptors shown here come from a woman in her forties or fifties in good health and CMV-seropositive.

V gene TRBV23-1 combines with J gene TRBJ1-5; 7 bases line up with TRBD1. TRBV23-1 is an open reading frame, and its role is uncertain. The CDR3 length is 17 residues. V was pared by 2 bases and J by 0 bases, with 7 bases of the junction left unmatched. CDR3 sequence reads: CASSQIPGQDSNQPQHF. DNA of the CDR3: TGCGCCAGCAGTCAAATCCCCGGACAGGATAGCAATCAGCCCCAGCATTTT.

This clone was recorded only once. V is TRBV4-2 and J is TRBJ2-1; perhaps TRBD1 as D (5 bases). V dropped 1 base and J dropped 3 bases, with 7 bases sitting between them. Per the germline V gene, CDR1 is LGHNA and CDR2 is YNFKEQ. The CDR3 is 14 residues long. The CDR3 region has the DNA TGTGCCAGCAGCCAAGCAGACAGCTACAATGAGCAGTTCTTC. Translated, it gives CASSQADSYNEQFF.

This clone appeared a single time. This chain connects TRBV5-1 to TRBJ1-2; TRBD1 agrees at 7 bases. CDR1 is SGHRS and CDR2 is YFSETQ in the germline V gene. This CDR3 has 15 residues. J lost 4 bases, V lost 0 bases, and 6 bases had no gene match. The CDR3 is CASSLETGEGYGYTF. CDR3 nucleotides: TGCGCCAGCAGCTTGGAAACAGGGGAAGGCTATGGCTACACCTTC.

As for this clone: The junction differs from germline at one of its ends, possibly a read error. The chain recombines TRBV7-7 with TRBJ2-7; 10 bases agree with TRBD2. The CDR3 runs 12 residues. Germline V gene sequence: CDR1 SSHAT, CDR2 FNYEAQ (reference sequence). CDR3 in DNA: TGTGCTAGCAGCTTAGCGGGGGGCGAGCAGTACTTC. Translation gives CASSLAGGEQYF.

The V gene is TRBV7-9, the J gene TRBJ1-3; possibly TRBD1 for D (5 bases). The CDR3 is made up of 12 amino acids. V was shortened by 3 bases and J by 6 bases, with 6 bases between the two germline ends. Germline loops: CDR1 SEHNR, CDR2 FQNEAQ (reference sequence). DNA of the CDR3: TGTGCCAGCAGCTTGACAGTAAACACCATATATTTT. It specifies CASSLTVNTIYF.

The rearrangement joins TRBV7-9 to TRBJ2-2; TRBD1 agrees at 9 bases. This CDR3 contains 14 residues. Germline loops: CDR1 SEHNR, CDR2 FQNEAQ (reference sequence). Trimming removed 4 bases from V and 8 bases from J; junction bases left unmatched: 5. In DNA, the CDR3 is TGTGCCAGCAGCTCCGGACAGGGGACGGGGGAGCTGTTTTTT. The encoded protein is CASSSGQGTGELFF.

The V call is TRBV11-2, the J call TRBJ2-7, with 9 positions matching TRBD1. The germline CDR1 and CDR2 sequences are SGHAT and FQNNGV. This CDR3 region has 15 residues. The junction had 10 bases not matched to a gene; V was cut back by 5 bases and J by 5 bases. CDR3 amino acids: CASSVVTGGLNEQYF. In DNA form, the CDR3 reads TGTGCCAGCAGCGTAGTGACAGGGGGGTTAAACGAGCAGTACTTC.

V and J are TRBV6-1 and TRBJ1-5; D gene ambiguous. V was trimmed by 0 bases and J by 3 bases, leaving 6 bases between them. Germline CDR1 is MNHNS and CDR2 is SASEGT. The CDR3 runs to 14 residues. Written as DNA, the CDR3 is TGTGCCAGCAGTGAAGCACTTGACAATCAGCCCCAGCATTTT. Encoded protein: CASSEALDNQPQHF.

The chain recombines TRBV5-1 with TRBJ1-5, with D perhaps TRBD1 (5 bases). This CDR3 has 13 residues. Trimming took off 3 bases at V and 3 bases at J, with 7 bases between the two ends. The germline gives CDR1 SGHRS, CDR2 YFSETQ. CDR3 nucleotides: TGCGCCAGCAGCTGGGGGGACAATCAGCCCCAGCATTTT. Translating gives CASSWGDNQPQHF. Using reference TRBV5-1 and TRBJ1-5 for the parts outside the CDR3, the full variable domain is KAGVTQTPRYLIKTRGQQVTLSCSPISGHRSVSWYQQTPGQGLQFLFEYFSETQRNKGNFPGRFSGRQFSNSRSEMNVSTLELGDSALYLCASSWGDNQPQHFGDGTRLSIL.

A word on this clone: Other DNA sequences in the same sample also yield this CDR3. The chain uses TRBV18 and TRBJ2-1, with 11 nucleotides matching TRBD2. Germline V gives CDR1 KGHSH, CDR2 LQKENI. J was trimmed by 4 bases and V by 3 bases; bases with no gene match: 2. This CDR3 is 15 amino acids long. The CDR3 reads CASSPLAGGYNEQFF. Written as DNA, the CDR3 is TGTGCCAGCTCACCGCTAGCGGGGGGTTACAATGAGCAGTTCTTC.

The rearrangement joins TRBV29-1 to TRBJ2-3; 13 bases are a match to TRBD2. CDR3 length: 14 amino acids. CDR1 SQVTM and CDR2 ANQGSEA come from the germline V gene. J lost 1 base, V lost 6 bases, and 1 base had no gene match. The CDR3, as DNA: TGCAGCGTCGGACTAGCGGGGGGCACAGATACGCAGTATTTT. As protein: CSVGLAGGTDTQYF.

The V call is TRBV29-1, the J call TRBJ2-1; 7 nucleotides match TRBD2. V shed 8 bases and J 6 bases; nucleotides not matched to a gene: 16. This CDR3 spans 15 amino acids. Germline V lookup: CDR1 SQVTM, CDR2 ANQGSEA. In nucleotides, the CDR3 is TGCAGCTCTAATAAACCGGGGGGACTTACCAATGAGCAGTTCTTC. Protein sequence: CSSNKPGGLTNEQFF.

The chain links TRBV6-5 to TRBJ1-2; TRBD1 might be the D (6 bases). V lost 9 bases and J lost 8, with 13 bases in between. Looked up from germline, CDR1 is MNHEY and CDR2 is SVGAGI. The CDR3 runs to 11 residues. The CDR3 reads CASRQGSGYTF. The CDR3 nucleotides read TGTGCCAGTCGGCAGGGGTCGGGCTACACCTTC.

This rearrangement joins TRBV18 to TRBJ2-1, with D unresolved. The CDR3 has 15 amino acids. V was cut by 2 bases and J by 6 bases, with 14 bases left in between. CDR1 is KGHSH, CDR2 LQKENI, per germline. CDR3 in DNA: TGTGCCAGCTCACCAGAGCCGCCAGGCAGCAATGAGCAGTTCTTC. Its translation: CASSPEPPGSNEQFF.

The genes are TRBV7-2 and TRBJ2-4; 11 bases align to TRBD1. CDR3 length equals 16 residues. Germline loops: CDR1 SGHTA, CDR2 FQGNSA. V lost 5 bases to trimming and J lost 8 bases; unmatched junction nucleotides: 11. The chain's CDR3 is CASSRTGGPPEDIQYF. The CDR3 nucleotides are TGTGCCAGCAGCCGGACAGGGGGCCCTCCAGAGGACATTCAGTACTTC.

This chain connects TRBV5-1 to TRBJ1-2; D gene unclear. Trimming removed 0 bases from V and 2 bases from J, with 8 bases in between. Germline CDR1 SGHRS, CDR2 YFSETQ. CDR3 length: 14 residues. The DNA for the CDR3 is TGCGCCAGCAGCTTGGTTGGGAGCAACTATGGCTACACCTTC. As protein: CASSLVGSNYGYTF.

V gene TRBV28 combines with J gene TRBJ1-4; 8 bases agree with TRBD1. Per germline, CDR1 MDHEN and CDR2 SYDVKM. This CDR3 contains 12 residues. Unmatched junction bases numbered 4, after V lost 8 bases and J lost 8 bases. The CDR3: CASGQGNEKLFF. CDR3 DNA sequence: TGTGCCAGCGGACAGGGTAACGAAAAACTGTTTTTT.

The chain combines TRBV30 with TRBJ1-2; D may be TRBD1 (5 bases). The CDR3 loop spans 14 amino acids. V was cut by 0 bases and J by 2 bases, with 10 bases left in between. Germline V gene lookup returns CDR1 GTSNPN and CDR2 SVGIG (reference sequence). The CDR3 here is CAWSVDGGNYGYTF. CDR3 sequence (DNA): TGTGCCTGGAGTGTAGACGGGGGGAACTATGGCTACACCTTC. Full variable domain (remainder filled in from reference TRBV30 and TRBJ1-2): SQTIHQWPATLVQPVGSPLSLECTVEGTSNPNLYWYRQAAGRGLQLLFYSVGIGQISSEVPQNLSASRPQDRQFILSSKKLLLSDSGFYLCAWSVDGGNYGYTFGSGTRLTVV.

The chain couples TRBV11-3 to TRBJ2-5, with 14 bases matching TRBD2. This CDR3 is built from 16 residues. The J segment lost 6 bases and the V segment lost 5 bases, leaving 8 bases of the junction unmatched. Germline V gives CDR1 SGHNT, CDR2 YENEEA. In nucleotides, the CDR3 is TGTGCCAGCAGCCCGGGACTAGCGGGGGCCCAGAAGACCCAGTACTTC. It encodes CASSPGLAGAQKTQYF.

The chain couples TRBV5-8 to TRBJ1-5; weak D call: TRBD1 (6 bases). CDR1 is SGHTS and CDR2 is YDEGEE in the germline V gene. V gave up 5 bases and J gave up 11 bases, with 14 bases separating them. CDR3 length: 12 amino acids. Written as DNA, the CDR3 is TGTGCCAGCAGAAAACAGGGAGGGGCCCAGCATTTT. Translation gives CASRKQGGAQHF.

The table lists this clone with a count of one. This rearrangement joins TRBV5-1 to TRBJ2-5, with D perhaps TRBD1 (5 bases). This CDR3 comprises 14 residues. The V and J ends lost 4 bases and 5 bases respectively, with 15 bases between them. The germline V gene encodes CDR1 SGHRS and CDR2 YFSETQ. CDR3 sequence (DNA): TGCGCCAGCAGCCAGGGCAGGGTCGACGAGACCCAGTACTTC. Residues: CASSQGRVDETQYF.

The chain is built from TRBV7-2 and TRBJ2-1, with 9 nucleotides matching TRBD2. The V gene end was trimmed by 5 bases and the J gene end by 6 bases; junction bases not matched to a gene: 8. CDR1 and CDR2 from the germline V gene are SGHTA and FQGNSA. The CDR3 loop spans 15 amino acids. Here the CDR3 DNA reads TGTGCCAGCAGCCCCGGGCTAGCGGGGCCCAATGAGCAGTTCTTC. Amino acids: CASSPGLAGPNEQFF.

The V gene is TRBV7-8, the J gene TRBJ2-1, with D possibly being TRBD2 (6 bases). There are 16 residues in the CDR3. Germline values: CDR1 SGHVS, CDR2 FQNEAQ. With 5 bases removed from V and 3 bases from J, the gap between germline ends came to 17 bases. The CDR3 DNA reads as TGTGCCAGCAGCACCCCCTCGCGGGGCTACTACAATGAGCAGTTCTTC. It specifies CASSTPSRGYYNEQFF.

CDR3 protein: CASFRRPTNYGYTF. The CDR3 DNA reads TGTGCCAGCTTCCGGCGGCCTACTAACTATGGCTACACCTTC. The V and J genes are TRBV21-1 and TRBJ1-2. TRBV21-1 is deemed a pseudogene. The CDR3 runs 14 residues.

The CDR3 bases are TGCAGCGTTCGTTTACAGATTAACACTGAAGCTTTCTTT. Its translation: CSVRLQINTEAFF. V and J are TRBV29-1 and TRBJ1-1; the D is unclear. Germline V lookup: CDR1 SQVTM, CDR2 ANQGSEA. The CDR3 runs to 13 residues. V was clipped by 5 bases and J by 2 bases, with 12 bases between them.

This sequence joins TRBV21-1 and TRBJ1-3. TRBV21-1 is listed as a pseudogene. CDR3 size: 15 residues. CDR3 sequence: CASSKEGSFGNTIYF. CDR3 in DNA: TGTGCCAGCAGCAAGGAGGGTTCTTTTGGAAACACCATATATTTT.

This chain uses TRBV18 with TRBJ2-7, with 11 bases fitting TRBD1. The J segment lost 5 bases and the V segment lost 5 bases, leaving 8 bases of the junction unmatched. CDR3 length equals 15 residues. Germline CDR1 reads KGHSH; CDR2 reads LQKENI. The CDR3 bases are TGTGCCAGCTCATCCCGGGACAGGGGGGCACACGAGCAGTACTTC. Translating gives CASSSRDRGAHEQYF. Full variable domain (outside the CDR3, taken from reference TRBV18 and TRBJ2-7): NAGVMQNPRHLVRRRGQEARLRCSPMKGHSHVYWYRQLPEEGLKFMVYLQKENIIDESGMPKERFSAEFPKEGPSILRIQQVVRGDSAAYFCASSSRDRGAHEQYFGPGTRLTVT.

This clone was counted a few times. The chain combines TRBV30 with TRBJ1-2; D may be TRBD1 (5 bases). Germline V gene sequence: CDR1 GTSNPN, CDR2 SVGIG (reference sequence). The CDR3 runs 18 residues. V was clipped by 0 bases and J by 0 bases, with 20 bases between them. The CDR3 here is CAWSVLSPRDSANYGYTF. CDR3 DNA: TGTGCCTGGAGTGTACTATCCCCAAGAGACAGCGCTAACTATGGCTACACCTTC.

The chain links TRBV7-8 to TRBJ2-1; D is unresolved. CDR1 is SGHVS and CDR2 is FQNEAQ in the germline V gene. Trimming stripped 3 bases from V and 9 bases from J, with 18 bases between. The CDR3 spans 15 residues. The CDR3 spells CASSFSGVGRLEQFF. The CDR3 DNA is TGTGCCAGCAGCTTCTCGGGTGTGGGTAGGCTTGAGCAGTTCTTC.

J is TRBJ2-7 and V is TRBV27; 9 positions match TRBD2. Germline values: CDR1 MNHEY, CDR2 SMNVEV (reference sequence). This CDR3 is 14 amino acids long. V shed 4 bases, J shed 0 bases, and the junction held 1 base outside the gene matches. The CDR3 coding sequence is TGTGCCAGCAGTTCTAGCGGGGTCTCCTACGAGCAGTACTTC. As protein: CASSSSGVSYEQYF.